The 16 T cell receptor beta chains below were found in one sample sequenced in a study of blood T cell repertoires in COVID-19 (TCRdb year 2020). Library creation used the immunoSEQ multiplex PCR assay. TCRdb took this table from immuneACCESS and kept in-frame rearrangements with V and J called. Such tables lack part of the clones; where checked against another copy, unresolved V genes explain under half of the gap, and the rest is unexplained. Here the sample has roughly 67,000 clones; over 75% occur a single time. The top ten constitute roughly 23% of the sample. The source material was peripheral blood. The receptors shown here come from a man aged 45-60 years with acute or convalescent COVID-19.

The rearrangement links TRBV3-1 (or the pseudogene TRBV3-2) to TRBJ2-2, with D uncertain. The CDR3 is made up of 13 amino acids. Germline V lookup: CDR1 LGHDT, CDR2 YNNKEL (reference sequence). The germline V and J ends were trimmed by 0 bases and 6 bases, with 5 bases remaining between them. This chain's CDR3 is CASSQDSSGELFF. The CDR3 DNA is TGTGCCAGCAGCCAAGATTCGTCCGGGGAGCTGTTTTTT.

V usage is TRBV12-3 or TRBV12-4 and J usage is TRBJ1-4; TRBD1 is a possible D gene (6 bases). The CDR3 consists of 13 residues. The CDR3 is CAAGGGVNEKLFF. As DNA, the CDR3 is TGTGCTGCCGGGGGGGGCGTTAATGAAAAACTGTTTTTT.

This clone has only a few counts. The CDR3 here is CASSLWGSSQYF. CDR3 in DNA: TGTGCCAGCAGCTTGTGGGGCTCATCCCAGTACTTC. The chain uses TRBV5-4 and TRBJ2-5; D is perhaps TRBD1 (5 bases). The germline gives CDR1 SGHNT, CDR2 YYREEE (reference sequence). Deletions cut 1 base from V and 9 bases from J, with 10 bases between. CDR3 length equals 12 residues.

The chain recombines TRBV5-1 with TRBJ1-6; no clear D. Looked up from germline, CDR1 is SGHRS and CDR2 is YFSETQ. The CDR3 is 13 residues long. Trimming left V 4 bases short and J 9 bases short, with 11 bases between. The CDR3 reads CASSPPSGSPLHF. The CDR3 nucleotides read TGCGCCAGCAGCCCCCCGTCCGGTTCACCCCTCCACTTT. Combining the CDR3 with reference TRBV5-1 and TRBJ1-6 gives the whole variable domain KAGVTQTPRYLIKTRGQQVTLSCSPISGHRSVSWYQQTPGQGLQFLFEYFSETQRNKGNFPGRFSGRQFSNSRSEMNVSTLELGDSALYLCASSPPSGSPLHFGNGTRLTVT.

The chain employs TRBV5-1 and TRBJ2-3; TRBD2 agrees at 9 bases. V was clipped by 8 bases and J by 3 bases; unmatched bases: 10. Germline V gene sequence: CDR1 SGHRS, CDR2 YFSETQ. The CDR3 contains 15 residues. CDR3 coding DNA: TGCGCCAGTGGGTCGGCTAGCGGGGTTACAGATACGCAGTATTTT. Amino acids: CASGSASGVTDTQYF.

The chain combines TRBV25-1 with TRBJ1-5; D gene uncertain. Germline V gene data show CDR1 as MGHDK and CDR2 as SYGVNS. Trimming pared 2 bases from V and 6 bases from J, leaving 17 bases between. This CDR3 contains 16 residues. The CDR3 nucleotides read TGTGCCAGCAGTGAAAAAACCCCAGAGAGGCGTCAGCCCCAGCATTTT. This codes for CASSEKTPERRQPQHF.

The chain uses TRBV7-3 and TRBJ2-3; D possibly corresponds to TRBD2 (5 bases). The V and J ends lost 0 bases and 6 bases respectively, with 7 bases between them. Germline-derived CDR1 and CDR2 are SGHTA and FQGTGA. The CDR3 sequence is 13 residues long. The CDR3 reads CASSLTPGDTQYF. DNA for the CDR3: TGTGCCAGCAGCTTAACGCCGGGGGATACGCAGTATTTT.

The DNA for the CDR3 is TGTGCCAGCAGCCTCCGGGGGGTGAACACTGAAGCTTTCTTT. It yields the protein CASSLRGVNTEAFF. The V call is TRBV5-4, the J call TRBJ1-1, with a possible D match to TRBD1 (5 bases). The V end lost 4 bases, the J end lost 0 bases, and 10 bases lay between the germline ends. The CDR3 has 14 residues. From germline, CDR1 is SGHNT and CDR2 YYREEE (reference sequence).

This rearrangement joins TRBV7-2 to TRBJ1-1, with D uncertain. This CDR3 spans 13 amino acids. CDR1 is SGHTA and CDR2 is FQGNSA in the germline V gene. Trimming took off 5 bases at V and 4 bases at J, with 11 bases between the two ends. CDR3 in DNA: TGTGCCAGCAGCCCCGGTACGGGCACTGAAGCTTTCTTT. This gives the protein CASSPGTGTEAFF.

The genes are TRBV18 and TRBJ2-4; 8 bases line up with TRBD1. CDR1 and CDR2 (germline): KGHSH, LQKENI. The CDR3 spans 15 residues. J gave up 7 bases and V 4 bases, and 9 bases lay outside the gene matches. CDR3 DNA sequence: TGTGCCAGCTCACAGCAGGGGGCGCGATATAACATTCAGTACTTC. As protein: CASSQQGARYNIQYF.

The rearrangement uses TRBV27 and TRBJ2-7, with D maybe TRBD1 (5 bases). There are 13 residues in the CDR3. Deletions cut 6 bases from V and 4 bases from J, with 13 bases between. Germline CDR1 is MNHEY and CDR2 is SMNVEV (reference sequence). CDR3: CASRRGSRYEQYF. CDR3 nucleotides: TGTGCCAGCAGAAGGGGTTCCCGATACGAGCAGTACTTC.

The chain carries TRBV6-5 and TRBJ2-1, with D unclear. Per the germline V gene, CDR1 is MNHEY and CDR2 is SVGAGI. With 4 bases removed from V and 1 base from J, the gap between germline ends came to 11 bases. The CDR3 is made up of 15 amino acids. This CDR3 reads CASSFSPLSYNEQFF. The CDR3 DNA reads TGTGCCAGCAGTTTTAGCCCTTTATCCTACAATGAGCAGTTCTTC.

The chain uses TRBV24-1 and TRBJ2-7, with D perhaps matching TRBD2 (6 bases). V shed 3 bases and J shed 3 bases, with 17 bases lying between them. The CDR3 covers 16 residues. CDR1 is KGHDR, CDR2 SFDVKD, per germline. The CDR3 nucleotides are TGTGCCACCAGTGATCGCCGGAAGGAGGGGATCTACGAGCAGTACGTC. Translation: CATSDRRKEGIYEQYV.

This rearrangement joins TRBV18 to TRBJ2-1, with 11 bases that match TRBD2. With V trimmed by 0 bases and J by 7 bases, 5 bases remained unmatched. The CDR3 spans 16 residues. Per germline, CDR1 KGHSH and CDR2 LQKENI. The CDR3 region is CASSPPSGGALNEQFF. The CDR3 DNA sequence: TGTGCCAGCTCACCACCTAGCGGGGGGGCCTTGAATGAGCAGTTCTTC.

The chain employs TRBV7-9 and TRBJ2-3; the match to TRBD2 covers 11 bases. Germline V CDR1 and CDR2: SEHNR, FQNEAQ (reference sequence). The V and J ends lost 5 bases and 0 bases, in that order; junction bases with no gene match: 7. The CDR3 extends over 17 amino acids. The CDR3: CASSLQTSGTSTDTQYF. CDR3 DNA sequence: TGTGCCAGCAGCCTACAGACTAGCGGGACGAGCACAGATACGCAGTATTTT.

The rearrangement joins TRBV19 to TRBJ2-5; TRBD1 agrees at 7 bases. The V gene end was trimmed by 4 bases and the J gene end by 0 bases; junction bases not matched to a gene: 2. The CDR3 covers 14 residues. CDR1 is LNHDA and CDR2 is SQIVND in the germline V gene (reference sequence). The CDR3 region is CASSNGTDQETQYF. CDR3 nucleotides: TGTGCCAGTAGTAATGGGACAGACCAAGAGACCCAGTACTTC.